The 23 T cell receptor beta chains presented below share a single source sample, sequenced in a study of cytomegalovirus exposure and HLA in healthy donors. Assay: immunoSEQ multiplex PCR; the TCRdb copy retains only in-frame clones and omits some. The sample records 140,000 or so clones, roughly nine tenths being singletons. Sample: PBMCs. These receptors were collected from a man between 18 and 35 years old in good health and CMV-seronegative.

V and J are TRBV5-6 and TRBJ2-7; 7 positions match TRBD1. The CDR3 runs to 15 residues. Germline CDR1 and CDR2: SGHDT and YYEEEE. Unmatched junction bases numbered 8, after V lost 2 bases and J lost 3 bases. The CDR3 DNA sequence: TGTGCCAGCAGCTTTTTAGGGGGCGATATCTACGAGCAGTACGTC. Protein sequence: CASSFLGGDIYEQYV.

This clone appeared a single time. This chain uses TRBV30 with TRBJ1-4; 8 positions agree with TRBD1. Germline values: CDR1 GTSNPN, CDR2 SVGIG (reference sequence). There are 15 residues in the CDR3. The V gene end was trimmed by 4 bases and the J gene end by 5 bases; junction bases not matched to a gene: 9. The CDR3 DNA sequence: TGTGCCTGGACGGACAGGGCCTCTCGGAATGAAAAACTGTTTTTT. Amino acids: CAWTDRASRNEKLFF.

This chain connects TRBV19 to TRBJ2-5; no firm D call. This CDR3 region has 14 residues. V gave up 5 bases and J gave up 2 bases, with 12 bases separating them. In germline, CDR1 is LNHDA, CDR2 SQIVND (reference sequence). CDR3 loop: CASSPSWHQETQYF. The CDR3 DNA sequence: TGTGCCAGTAGTCCCAGTTGGCATCAAGAGACCCAGTACTTC. The variable domain in full, completed from reference TRBV19 and TRBJ2-5, reads DGGITQSPKYLFRKEGQNVTLSCEQNLNHDAMYWYRQDPGQGLRLIYYSQIVNDFQKGDIAEGYSVSREKKESFPLTVTSAQKNPTAFYLCASSPSWHQETQYFGPGTRLLVL.

This chain links TRBV9 with TRBJ1-1; 9 bases agree with TRBD1. The CDR3 runs 16 residues. Germline CDR1 reads SGDLS; CDR2 reads YYNGEE. The trim removed 2 bases at V and 2 bases at J, leaving 7 bases unmatched. DNA of the CDR3: TGTGCCAGCAGCGTCGACAGGGGGGGAACCAACACTGAAGCTTTCTTT. As protein: CASSVDRGGTNTEAFF.

The V call is TRBV25-1, the J call TRBJ1-6, with TRBD1 matching over 7 bases. The trim removed 7 bases at V and 10 bases at J, leaving 10 bases unmatched. Germline V lookup: CDR1 MGHDK, CDR2 SYGVNS. The CDR3 spans 14 residues. As DNA, the CDR3 is TGTGCCAGCAACAGACAGGGTGAACGATCACCCCTCCACTTT. It codes for CASNRQGERSPLHF.

A single count supports this clone. V usage is TRBV28 and J usage is TRBJ2-1; the match to TRBD2 covers 11 bases. The length of the CDR3 is 15 residues. Germline V gene sequence: CDR1 MDHEN, CDR2 SYDVKM. The J segment lost 10 bases and the V segment lost 2 bases, leaving 7 bases of the junction unmatched. CDR3 DNA sequence: TGTGCCAGCAGTTTAGTAGCGGGAGGGCCGGACGAGCAGTTCTTC. Translating gives CASSLVAGGPDEQFF.

The chain is built from TRBV11-2 and TRBJ1-2; TRBD1 is a possible D gene (5 bases). CDR1 SGHAT and CDR2 FQNNGV come from the germline V gene. V lost 2 bases and J lost 6, with 10 bases in between. CDR3 size: 13 residues. This CDR3 reads CASSLWGINGYTF. DNA for the CDR3: TGTGCCAGCAGCTTATGGGGCATTAATGGCTACACCTTC.

The chain couples TRBV9 to TRBJ1-2, with 8 bases that match TRBD1. V gave up 4 bases and J gave up 8 bases; unmatched junction bases: 10. The germline V gene encodes CDR1 SGDLS and CDR2 YYNGEE. This CDR3 has 14 residues. The CDR3 DNA sequence: TGTGCCAGCAGCCCAGGGACAGGAGCTAAGGGCTACACCTTC. Translated: CASSPGTGAKGYTF.

This rearrangement joins TRBV19 to TRBJ2-1; 12 bases align to TRBD2. CDR1 and CDR2 (germline): LNHDA, SQIVND (reference sequence). The CDR3 totals 16 residues. Trimming removed 1 base from V and 7 bases from J; junction bases left unmatched: 5. The chain's CDR3 is CASSIARTSGTNEQFF. The CDR3 DNA reads TGTGCCAGTAGTATAGCTCGGACTAGCGGGACAAATGAGCAGTTCTTC.

The rearrangement links TRBV7-8 to TRBJ2-7; tentatively, D is TRBD1 (5 bases). Germline CDR1 SGHVS, CDR2 FQNEAQ. The V end lost 2 bases, the J end lost 3 bases, and 8 bases lay between the germline ends. This CDR3 is built from 13 residues. The CDR3 DNA is TGTGCCAGCAGCTTATTGGACAACTACGAGCAGTACGTC. Protein: CASSLLDNYEQYV.

The chain employs TRBV7-3 and TRBJ1-1; the D gene is possibly TRBD1 (5 bases). CDR3 length: 14 amino acids. The germline V gene has CDR1 SGHTA and CDR2 FQGTGA. Trimming pared 5 bases from V and 0 bases from J, leaving 10 bases between. CDR3 DNA sequence: TGTGCCAGCAGCCAAGGACAAATGAACACTGAAGCTTTCTTT. Translation: CASSQGQMNTEAFF.

The chain employs TRBV7-9 and TRBJ1-5, with D unclear. This CDR3 has 14 amino acids. Germline V gene lookup returns CDR1 SEHNR and CDR2 FQNEAQ (reference sequence). V was cut by 1 base and J by 9 bases, with 13 bases left in between. The CDR3 sequence: CASSLGRGWGPQHF. The CDR3, as DNA: TGTGCCAGCAGCTTAGGTCGCGGGTGGGGGCCCCAGCATTTT. The entire variable domain, with the rest obtained from reference TRBV7-9 and TRBJ1-5, is as follows: DTGVSQNPRHKITKRGQNVTFRCDPISEHNRLYWYRQTLGQGPEFLTYFQNEAQLEKSRLLSDRFSAERPKGSFSTLEIQRTEQGDSAMYLCASSLGRGWGPQHFGDGTRLSIL.

The J gene is TRBJ1-1, the V gene TRBV10-3, with D unresolved. The CDR3 has 15 amino acids. Per germline, CDR1 ENHRY and CDR2 SYGVKD. The ends were cut back, 2 bases at V and 1 base at J, with 11 bases in the middle. In DNA form, the CDR3 reads TGTGCCATCAGTGAGCAAGCCTTACCGAACACTGAAGCTTTCTTT. Encoded protein: CAISEQALPNTEAFF.

This chain uses TRBV30 with TRBJ1-2, with 9 bases aligning to TRBD1. Trimming removed 7 bases from V and 2 bases from J; junction bases left unmatched: 5. Germline CDR1 GTSNPN, CDR2 SVGIG (reference sequence). The CDR3 is 13 amino acids. The CDR3 reads CASTGGANYGYTF. The CDR3 DNA is TGTGCCTCCACAGGGGGCGCGAACTATGGCTACACCTTC.

CDR3: CASSDGKQGNTGELFF. The DNA for the CDR3 is TGTGCCAGCAGCGACGGGAAACAGGGGAACACCGGGGAGCTGTTTTTT. J is TRBJ2-2 and V is TRBV9; TRBD1 is a possible D gene (6 bases). The CDR3 runs 16 residues. Germline assignment: CDR1 SGDLS and CDR2 YYNGEE. V lost 3 bases to trimming and J lost 1 base, with 13 bases between them.

V and J are TRBV10-1 and TRBJ2-7; 7 bases fit TRBD1. Trimming removed 0 bases from V and 3 bases from J; junction bases left unmatched: 2. The CDR3 consists of 14 residues. Germline-derived CDR1 and CDR2 are WNHNN and SYGVQD (reference sequence). CDR3 amino acids: CASSESRQGYEQYF. Written as DNA, the CDR3 is TGCGCCAGCAGTGAGTCGAGACAGGGCTACGAGCAGTACTTC.

The chain carries TRBV29-1 and TRBJ2-5; D may be TRBD1 (6 bases). CDR3 length: 14 amino acids. The germline V gene has CDR1 SQVTM and CDR2 ANQGSEA. V was clipped by 3 bases and J by 1 base, with 12 bases between them. The CDR3 here is CSVDPTGSQETQYF. CDR3 sequence (DNA): TGCAGCGTTGATCCCACAGGGAGCCAAGAGACCCAGTACTTC.

V usage is TRBV13 and J usage is TRBJ2-2; 13 bases are shared with TRBD2. The CDR3 length is 16 residues. The junction had 4 bases not matched to a gene; V was cut back by 5 bases and J by 4 bases. CDR1 is PRHDT, CDR2 FYEKMQ, per germline (reference sequence). The CDR3 region has the DNA TGTGCCAGCAGCCTCACTAGCGGGGGGGCCACCGGGGAGCTGTTTTTT. This sequence encodes CASSLTSGGATGELFF.

The CDR3 spells CASSLVEVQPQHF. The CDR3 nucleotides are TGTGCCAGCAGCTTAGTTGAGGTTCAGCCCCAGCATTTT. This chain joins TRBV7-2 and TRBJ1-5, with D hard to call. Looked up from germline, CDR1 is SGHTA and CDR2 is FQGNSA. The CDR3 totals 13 residues. V was cut by 1 base and J by 6 bases, with 7 bases left in between.

The V gene is TRBV5-1, the J gene TRBJ2-1; a weak D match, TRBD2 (5 bases). V was shortened by 4 bases and J by 4 bases, with 18 bases between the two germline ends. This CDR3 region has 16 residues. Germline assignment: CDR1 SGHRS and CDR2 YFSETQ. CDR3 region: CASSTVQIRDYNEQFF. CDR3 nucleotides: TGCGCCAGCAGCACCGTACAGATTCGGGATTACAATGAGCAGTTCTTC.

This chain links TRBV30 with TRBJ1-5; 8 bases agree with TRBD1. The V gene's germline CDR1 is GTSNPN and CDR2 SVGIG (reference sequence). The CDR3 contains 15 residues. Trimming at V came to 2 bases and at J to 1 base, leaving 4 bases not matched to a gene. CDR3 DNA: TGTGCCTGGAGTTTCGGACAGGGAAGCAATCAGCCCCAGCATTTT. Its translation is CAWSFGQGSNQPQHF. Full variable domain (missing parts from reference TRBV30 and TRBJ1-5): SQTIHQWPATLVQPVGSPLSLECTVEGTSNPNLYWYRQAAGRGLQLLFYSVGIGQISSEVPQNLSASRPQDRQFILSSKKLLLSDSGFYLCAWSFGQGSNQPQHFGDGTRLSIL.

The genes are TRBV15 and TRBJ1-1; weak D call: TRBD1 (5 bases). The germline V gene has CDR1 LNHNV and CDR2 YYDKDF (reference sequence). The CDR3 is 14 amino acids. With 1 base removed from V and 4 bases from J, the gap between germline ends came to 10 bases. The CDR3 is CATSRVRGVTEAFF. The DNA of the CDR3 is TGTGCCACCAGCAGAGTAAGGGGTGTCACTGAAGCTTTCTTT.

A note on this clone: This sample includes further DNA sequences coding for the same CDR3. The chain uses TRBV27 and TRBJ1-1; no reliable D call. V was cut by 2 bases and J by 4 bases, with 8 bases left in between. Germline V gene data show CDR1 as MNHEY and CDR2 as SMNVEV (reference sequence). The CDR3 length is 13 residues. CDR3 loop: CASSLGGITEAFF. The CDR3 nucleotides read TGTGCCAGCAGTTTAGGAGGGATCACTGAAGCTTTCTTT.